The 28 T cell receptor beta chains below were found in one sample sequenced in a study of naive and memory T cell subsets. Both TRBC1 and TRBC2 were covered by a beta constant-region primer of two equimolar oligonucleotides. Four rounds of PCR amplified the ligated cDNA using nested alpha and beta constant-region primers plus SP2. TCRdb fed the UMI-ligation and nested PCR reads into MiXCR, producing one record per CDR3 protein. The table shows about 120,000 distinct CDR3 sequences, with 30% to 45% occurring only once. Sequencing was performed on central memory CD4+ T cells from blood. These receptors originate from a human donor in good health.

The chain links TRBV6-2 or TRBV6-3 to TRBJ2-7; D remains ambiguous. Germline CDR1 MNHEY, CDR2 SVGEGT. The V end was cut by 4 bases, the J end by 3 bases, with 19 bases between. The CDR3 has 16 amino acids. The CDR3 DNA sequence: TGTGCCAGCAGTTCCCGCTTGAGAGGAAGGGACTACGAGCAGTACTTC. It specifies CASSSRLRGRDYEQYF.

This chain uses TRBV20-1 with TRBJ2-3, with D unclear. V lost 5 bases, J lost 3 bases, and 27 bases lay in between. This CDR3 has 18 residues. In germline, CDR1 is DFQATT, CDR2 SNEGSKA (reference sequence). The CDR3 loop reads CSAEGQYGSSKNTDTQYF. The DNA for the CDR3 is TGCAGTGCTGAAGGCCAGTACGGCAGCTCTAAAAATACAGATACGCAGTATTTT.

The chain combines TRBV28 with TRBJ2-1, with D possibly called TRBD1 or TRBD2 (6 bases each). The CDR3 extends over 19 amino acids. Trimming removed 6 bases at V and 0 bases at J, with 24 bases between. CDR1 is MDHEN and CDR2 is SYDVKM in the germline V gene. CDR3 coding DNA: TGTGCCAGCAGAAACCGGGGGCCCGGAGCAAGAAGCTCCTACAATGAGCAGTTCTTC. Translating it yields CASRNRGPGARSSYNEQFF.

CDR3 protein: CASSGTSPHEQYF. CDR3 coding DNA: TGTGCCAGCAGTGGTACTAGTCCCCACGAGCAGTACTTC. J is TRBJ2-7 and V is TRBV2; D possibly corresponds to TRBD2 (5 bases). V shed 4 bases and J shed 5 bases, with 12 bases lying between them. Looked up from germline, CDR1 is SNHLY and CDR2 is FYNNEI. This CDR3 has 13 residues.

As DNA, the CDR3 is TGTGCCAGCAGCCGCCGAGCGGGAGCCGGCCACGAGCAGTACTTC. Residues: CASSRRAGAGHEQYF. The V and J genes are TRBV7-2 and TRBJ2-7, with TRBD2 matching 8 bases. J lost 5 bases, V lost 5 bases, and 11 bases had no gene match. Germline CDR1 is SGHTA and CDR2 is FQGNSA. The CDR3 consists of 15 residues.

In DNA, the CDR3 is TGCAGTGCCAGATCGACAGGGGGCGGTGAAGCTTTCTTT. Its protein product is CSARSTGGGEAFF. V is TRBV20-1 and J is TRBJ1-1; 10 nucleotides line up with TRBD1. The CDR3 length is 13 residues. The germline CDR1 and CDR2 sequences are DFQATT and SNEGSKA (reference sequence). Losses at the gene ends were 6 bases for V and 7 bases for J; bases not matched to a gene: 8.

The chain uses TRBV7-3 and TRBJ2-3, with 12 bases that match TRBD2. V shed 0 bases and J 3 bases; nucleotides not matched to a gene: 7. Germline V gene lookup returns CDR1 SGHTA and CDR2 FQGTGA. CDR3 length: 18 amino acids. CDR3 in DNA: TGTGCCAGCAGCTTAACGGCTCCTAGCGGGAGGGAGACAGATACGCAGTATTTT. Protein product: CASSLTAPSGRETDTQYF.

The V call is TRBV5-1, the J call TRBJ2-7; perhaps TRBD1 as D (5 bases). The CDR3 sequence is 13 residues long. From germline, CDR1 is SGHRS and CDR2 YFSETQ. Trimming removed 5 bases at V and 2 bases at J, with 11 bases between. CDR3 in amino acids: CASSGALAYEQYF. The CDR3, as DNA: TGCGCCAGCAGTGGGGCCCTAGCCTACGAGCAGTACTTC. The full variable domain, rest sourced from reference TRBV5-1 and TRBJ2-7, is KAGVTQTPRYLIKTRGQQVTLSCSPISGHRSVSWYQQTPGQGLQFLFEYFSETQRNKGNFPGRFSGRQFSNSRSEMNVSTLELGDSALYLCASSGALAYEQYFGPGTRLTVT.

This clonotype was picked up a small number of times. The chain combines TRBV3-1 with TRBJ2-1; D gene unclear. CDR3 length: 15 residues. Germline CDR1 reads LGHDT; CDR2 reads YNNKEL (reference sequence). The ends were cut back, 0 bases at V and 2 bases at J, with 8 bases in the middle. The CDR3 reads CASSQDHAAYNEQFF. Here the CDR3 DNA reads TGTGCCAGCAGCCAAGATCATGCTGCCTACAATGAGCAGTTCTTC.

V and J are TRBV5-1 and TRBJ2-4, with 8 bases that match TRBD1. J lost 8 bases, V lost 2 bases, and 3 bases had no gene match. This CDR3 region has 13 residues. The germline V gene encodes CDR1 SGHRS and CDR2 YFSETQ. This CDR3 is CASSFQQGDIQYF. In DNA, the CDR3 is TGCGCCAGCAGCTTTCAACAGGGGGACATTCAGTACTTC.

The chain employs TRBV29-1 and TRBJ1-1; TRBD1 aligns across 10 bases. CDR1 and CDR2 from the germline V gene are SQVTM and ANQGSEA. The CDR3 contains 14 residues. The J segment lost 1 base and the V segment lost 6 bases, leaving 5 bases of the junction unmatched. The CDR3 loop is CSVRTGGSNTEAFF. CDR3 sequence (DNA): TGCAGCGTCCGGACAGGGGGATCGAACACTGAAGCTTTCTTT.

The genes are TRBV30 and TRBJ1-2, with 7 bases aligning to TRBD1. The germline gives CDR1 GTSNPN, CDR2 SVGIG (reference sequence). J was trimmed by 7 bases and V by 3 bases; bases with no gene match: 8. The CDR3 sequence is 13 residues long. DNA of the CDR3: TGTGCCTGGAGAGACAGGGAAGTCGTTGGCTACACCTTC. This gives the protein CAWRDREVVGYTF.

This clonotype was seen only a few times. CDR3 DNA: TGCGCCAGCAGCCAGACAGGGATTCGGTCACCCCTCCACTTT. Translation: CASSQTGIRSPLHF. V is TRBV5-1 and J is TRBJ1-6; 7 bases align to TRBD1. The CDR3 is 14 amino acids. J was trimmed by 10 bases and V by 4 bases; bases with no gene match: 8. Germline CDR1 is SGHRS and CDR2 is YFSETQ.

This clonotype has a handful of counts. V is TRBV27 and J is TRBJ2-2, with TRBD2 matching 8 bases. Germline-derived CDR1 and CDR2 are MNHEY and SMNVEV (reference sequence). The V segment lost 8 bases and the J segment 5 bases; nucleotides outside the gene matches: 16. The CDR3 contains 17 residues. The CDR3 loop is CASRGLRAGDGTGELFF. The CDR3 region has the DNA TGTGCCAGCCGAGGCCTCCGAGCGGGAGATGGGACCGGGGAGCTGTTTTTT.

V is TRBV6-5 and J is TRBJ1-2; possible D gene TRBD1, 6 bases. This CDR3 is built from 15 residues. Trimming removed 4 bases at V and 0 bases at J, with 12 bases between. CDR1 MNHEY and CDR2 SVGAGI come from the germline V gene. CDR3 protein: CASSFDRIANYGYTF. CDR3 DNA: TGTGCCAGCAGTTTTGACAGGATCGCTAACTATGGCTACACCTTC.

Comment on this clonotype: Sequence at one end of the junction differs from germline and may be a read error. The V and J genes are TRBV3-1 and TRBJ2-7, with TRBD1 matching 10 bases. The CDR3 covers 15 residues. Germline lookup yields CDR1 LGHDT and CDR2 YNNKEL (reference sequence). CDR3 sequence: CAISQGWTGGYEQYF. CDR3 coding DNA: TGTGCCATCAGCCAAGGATGGACAGGGGGTTATGAGCAGTACTTC.

The V and J genes are TRBV7-9 and TRBJ2-1, with a tentative D call TRBD1 (6 bases). The CDR3 consists of 15 residues. Germline values: CDR1 SEHNR, CDR2 FQNEAQ (reference sequence). Trimming shortened V by 2 bases and J by 4 bases, and 12 bases separated the two germline ends. CDR3 residues: CASSLNRAQYNEQFF. The CDR3 DNA reads TGTGCCAGCAGCTTAAACAGGGCCCAATACAATGAGCAGTTCTTC.

V usage is TRBV2 and J usage is TRBJ2-5; D call uncertain. CDR3 length: 15 amino acids. Germline V CDR1 and CDR2: SNHLY, FYNNEI. V dropped 7 bases and J dropped 1 base, with 16 bases sitting between them. The CDR3 region is CASTTDGRTQETQYF. The CDR3 DNA reads TGTGCCAGCACCACCGACGGACGGACCCAAGAGACCCAGTACTTC. Together with reference TRBV2 and TRBJ2-5, the CDR3 gives the full variable domain: EPEVTQTPSHQVTQMGQEVILRCVPISNHLYFYWYRQILGQKVEFLVSFYNNEISEKSEIFDDQFSVERPDGSNFTLKIRSTKLEDSAMYFCASTTDGRTQETQYFGPGTRLLVL.

V is TRBV13 and J is TRBJ2-1; 7 nucleotides match TRBD2. The CDR3 sequence is 16 residues long. After removal of 5 bases from V and 5 bases from J, the junction contained 12 bases not matched to a gene. From germline, CDR1 is PRHDT and CDR2 FYEKMQ (reference sequence). The CDR3 DNA is TGTGCCAGCAGCCGACGTCTCCTAGCGGAGAACAATGAGCAGTTCTTC. Its translation is CASSRRLLAENNEQFF.

The chain has TRBV7-8 and TRBJ1-6; 9 bases agree with TRBD1. The CDR3 runs to 17 residues. The germline gives CDR1 SGHVS, CDR2 FQNEAQ. V dropped 0 bases and J dropped 9; count of bases not matched to a gene: 9. CDR3 residues: CASSLANRDRDLSPLHF. The CDR3 DNA reads TGTGCCAGCAGCTTAGCGAACCGGGACAGGGATCTTTCACCCCTCCACTTT.

This clonotype was seen at least ten times. The rearrangement joins TRBV2 to TRBJ2-1, with D hard to call. With 5 bases removed from V and 3 bases from J, the gap between germline ends came to 8 bases. CDR1 and CDR2 (germline): SNHLY, FYNNEI. The CDR3 is 13 residues long. The CDR3 DNA reads TGTGCCAGCAGTATTGGTAACTACAATGAGCAGTTCTTC. Translated, it gives CASSIGNYNEQFF.

The rearrangement uses TRBV7-8 and TRBJ1-3; D perhaps matches TRBD1 (6 bases). With 7 bases removed from V and 0 bases from J, the gap between germline ends came to 16 bases. Germline V lookup: CDR1 SGHVS, CDR2 FQNEAQ. CDR3 length equals 16 residues. The CDR3 spells CASKPGGANSGNTIYF. CDR3 in DNA: TGTGCCAGCAAACCCGGGGGGGCGAACTCTGGAAACACCATATATTTT.

The gene calls are TRBV28 and TRBJ2-2, with a tentative D call TRBD1 (7 bases). The V and J ends lost 2 bases and 6 bases respectively, with 13 bases between them. The CDR3 has 15 residues. In germline, CDR1 is MDHEN, CDR2 SYDVKM. The CDR3 coding sequence is TGTGCCAGCAGTTTAATCTTCAGGGGGGCCGGGGAGCTGTTTTTT. It yields the protein CASSLIFRGAGELFF.

Notes on this clonotype: The conserved final phenylalanine or tryptophan is absent from the CDR3, which likely points to a read error. Because the CDR3's place on the DNA is in doubt, the DNA is left out and the CDR3 is given as listed by TCRdb. The chain combines TRBV23-1 with TRBJ2-4; the table names TRBD1, a call not compared with the DNA. TRBV23-1 is treated as an ORF (open reading frame) with a function not yet certain. The CDR3 numbers 13 amino acids, ends counted. The CDR3: CASSQSNRGSSTL.

The gene calls are TRBV6-5 and TRBJ1-5; TRBD1 is a possible D gene (5 bases). CDR1 is MNHEY and CDR2 is SVGAGI in the germline V gene. V lost 4 bases and J lost 1, with 8 bases in between. The length of the CDR3 is 14 residues. The CDR3 DNA follows: TGTGCCAGCAGTTGGGGGGGGAGCAATCAGCCCCAGCATTTT. The encoded protein is CASSWGGSNQPQHF.

This chain uses TRBV5-1 with TRBJ1-1, with TRBD1 as a possible D gene (5 bases). Germline V gives CDR1 SGHRS, CDR2 YFSETQ. V lost 1 base and J 0 bases, leaving 10 bases between the germline ends. The CDR3 loop spans 15 amino acids. The CDR3 nucleotides read TGCGCCAGCAGCTTGCGGGCAGGGCTGAACACTGAAGCTTTCTTT. Its translation is CASSLRAGLNTEAFF.

This clonotype was counted between two and nine times. J is TRBJ2-7 and V is TRBV28, with D possibly TRBD1 on 6 matching bases. Trimming took 6 bases from V and 2 from J, leaving 20 bases between them. CDR1 is MDHEN, CDR2 SYDVKM, per germline. This CDR3 spans 16 amino acids. CDR3 DNA sequence: TGTGCCAGCAGCCCCCCGGACAGTTTCGTGACCTACGAGCAGTACTTC. It specifies CASSPPDSFVTYEQYF.

The chain uses TRBV2 and TRBJ2-1; no definite D call. V shed 3 bases and J shed 15 bases, with 12 bases lying between them. The CDR3 has 11 residues. The germline V gene encodes CDR1 SNHLY and CDR2 FYNNEI. CDR3 nucleotides: TGTGCCAGCAGTGAGAAGCTCCCTAGGTTCTTC. This gives the protein CASSEKLPRFF.